This TCR beta chain comes out of a study of persistence of HIV-infected CD4 T cells. Nonspecific anti-CD3/anti-CD28 bead stimulation represents the broad CD4+ T cell repertoire. Sorting of responding CD4+ T cells relied on upregulated CD40 ligand together with CD69. These HIV-1-infected adults initiated suppressive ART in chronic infection. For 18 hours, CD8-depleted PBMCs received anti-CD28/CD49d costimulation, a CD40-blocking antibody and enfuvirtide. Study-wide results and limits: Antigen-responding cells were enriched for degenerate expanded CDR3beta sequences.

As for this clone: The antigen is unknown.

Germline CDR1 is SGHTA and CDR2 is FQGTGA. The CDR3 loop spans 13 amino acids. Deletions cut 3 bases from V and 7 bases from J, with 10 bases between. The immunoSEQ assay was version 4, run in survey mode. Assay used: immunoSEQ multiplex PCR; TCRdb lists only in-frame clones, some missing. The sample yields tens of thousands of clones, roughly 92% seen once. Sequenced here: CD4+ T cells sorted from PBMCs after roughly 19-hour stimulation, sampled from a patient who received antiretroviral therapy. This rearrangement joins TRBV7-3 to TRBJ2-1; D is undetermined. The receptor was derived from an adult man with HIV who was CMV-seropositive. The CDR3 DNA follows: TGTGCCAGCAGCTTTACGGTAGAAAATGAGCAGTTCTTC. This sequence encodes CASSFTVENEQFF.